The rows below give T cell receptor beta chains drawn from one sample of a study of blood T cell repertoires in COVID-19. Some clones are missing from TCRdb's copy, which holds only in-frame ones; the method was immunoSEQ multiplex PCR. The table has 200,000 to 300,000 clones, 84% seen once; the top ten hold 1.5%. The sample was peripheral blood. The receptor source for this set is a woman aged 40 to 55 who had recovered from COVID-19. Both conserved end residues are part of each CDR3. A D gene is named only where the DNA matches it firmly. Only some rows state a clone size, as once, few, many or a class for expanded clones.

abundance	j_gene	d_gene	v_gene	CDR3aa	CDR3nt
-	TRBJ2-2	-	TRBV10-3	CAISESTYTGSGNTGELFF	TGTGCCATCAGTGAGTCGACTTATACAGGGTCAGGTAACACCGGGGAGCTGTTTTTT
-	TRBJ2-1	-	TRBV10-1	CASSSDLSSYNEQFF	TGCGCCAGCAGTAGCGACTTGAGCTCCTACAATGAGCAGTTCTTC
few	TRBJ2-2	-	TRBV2	CASNRVTGELFF	TGTGCCAGTAACAGGGTCACCGGGGAGCTGTTTTTT
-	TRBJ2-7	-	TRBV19	CASSPTGSYEQYF	TGTGCCAGTAGCCCTACCGGCTCCTACGAGCAGTACTTC
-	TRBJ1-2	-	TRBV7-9	CASSWVTGNDGYTF	TGTGCCAGCAGTTGGGTTACAGGGAACGATGGCTACACCTTC
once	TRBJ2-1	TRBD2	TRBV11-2	CASSLVSGGYNEQFF	TGTGCCAGCAGCTTAGTATCCGGGGGGTACAATGAGCAGTTCTTC
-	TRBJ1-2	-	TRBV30	CAWSVRGTGNFYGYTF	TGTGCCTGGAGTGTAAGGGGAACAGGGAATTTCTATGGCTACACCTTC
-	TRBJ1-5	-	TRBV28	CASTTGRQPQHF	TGTGCCAGCACCACAGGTCGGCAGCCCCAGCATTTT
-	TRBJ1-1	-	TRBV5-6	CASSFYMNTEAFF	TGTGCCAGCAGCTTTTATATGAACACTGAAGCTTTCTTT
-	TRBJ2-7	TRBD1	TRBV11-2	CASSLADRGSYEQYF	TGTGCCAGCAGCTTAGCCGACAGGGGATCCTACGAGCAGTACTTC
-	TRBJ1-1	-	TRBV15	CATSRVLRETEAFF	TGTGCCACCAGCAGAGTCTTGAGGGAAACTGAAGCTTTCTTT
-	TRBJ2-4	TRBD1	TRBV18	CASSPLQGADQNIQYF	TGTGCCAGCTCACCCCTACAGGGGGCTGACCAAAACATTCAGTACTTC
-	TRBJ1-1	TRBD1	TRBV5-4	CASSSGQGADLNTEAFF	TGTGCCAGCAGCTCCGGCCAGGGGGCGGATCTGAACACTGAAGCTTTCTTT
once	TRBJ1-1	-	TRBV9	CASSPQASLEAFF	TGTGCCAGCAGCCCGCAGGCCTCCCTCGAAGCTTTCTTT
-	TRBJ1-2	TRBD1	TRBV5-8	CASRIQGAGYGYTF	TGTGCCAGCAGGATACAGGGGGCCGGCTATGGCTACACCTTC
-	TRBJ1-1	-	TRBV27	CASSLYGGMNTEAFF	TGTGCCAGCAGTTTATATGGGGGGATGAACACTGAAGCTTTCTTT
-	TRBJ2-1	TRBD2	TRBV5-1	CASSLTSGGPGEQFF	TGCGCCAGCAGCTTGACTAGCGGGGGGCCGGGAGAGCAGTTCTTC
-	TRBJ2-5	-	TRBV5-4	CASSKDSYQETQYF	TGTGCCAGCAGCAAGGACAGCTACCAAGAGACCCAGTACTTC
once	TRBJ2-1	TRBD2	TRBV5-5	CASSPLTGGSYNEQFF	TGTGCCAGCAGCCCCCTGACGGGGGGTTCCTACAATGAGCAGTTCTTC
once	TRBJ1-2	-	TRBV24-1	CATSTGNDGFDYGYTF	TGTGCCACCAGTACGGGGAATGACGGGTTTGACTATGGCTACACCTTC
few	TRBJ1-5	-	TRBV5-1	CASSLFGQVSSNQPQHF	TGCGCCAGCAGCTTGTTTGGGCAGGTCAGTAGCAATCAGCCCCAGCATTTT
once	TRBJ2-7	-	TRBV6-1	CASSEGVGSYYEQYF	TGTGCCAGCAGTGAAGGAGTGGGCAGCTACTACGAGCAGTACTTC
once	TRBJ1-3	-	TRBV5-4	CASSPGQTSGGNTIYF	TGTGCCAGCAGCCCGGGACAAACTTCGGGCGGAAACACCATATATTTT
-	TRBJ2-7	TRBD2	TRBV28	CASRPASGDLEQYF	TGTGCCAGCCGCCCGGCTAGCGGGGACTTAGAGCAGTACTTC
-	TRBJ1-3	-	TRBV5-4	CASSLYGSGNTIYF	TGTGCCAGCAGCTTGTATGGCAGTGGAAACACCATATATTTT
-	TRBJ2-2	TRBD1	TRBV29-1	CSVEARGRGTGELFF	TGCAGCGTTGAAGCCAGGGGGCGAGGAACCGGGGAGCTGTTTTTT
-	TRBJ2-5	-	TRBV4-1	CASSHRSGETQYF	TGCGCCAGCAGCCACCGGTCAGGAGAGACCCAGTACTTC
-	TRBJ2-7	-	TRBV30	CAWGATYEQYF	TGTGCCTGGGGAGCTACCTACGAGCAGTACTTC
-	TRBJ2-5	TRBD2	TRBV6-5	CASTSMAGGETQYF	TGTGCCAGCACCTCGATGGCGGGGGGAGAGACCCAGTACTTC
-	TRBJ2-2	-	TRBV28	CASSNAGLRSGELFF	TGTGCCAGCTCGAACGCGGGGCTCCGGTCCGGGGAGCTGTTTTTT
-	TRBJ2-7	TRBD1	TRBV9	CASSIHSGTGVGEQYF	TGTGCCAGCAGCATCCACTCCGGGACAGGGGTAGGTGAGCAGTACTTC
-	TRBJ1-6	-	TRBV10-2	CATAYNSPLHF	TGCGCCACCGCCTACAATTCACCCCTCCACTTT
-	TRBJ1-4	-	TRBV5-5	CASSYTGTRLNEKLFF	TGTGCCAGCAGCTATACCGGGACTCGCCTTAATGAAAAACTGTTTTTT
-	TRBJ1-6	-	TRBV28	CASTGGNSPLHF	TGTGCCAGCACCGGCGGAAATTCACCCCTCCACTTT
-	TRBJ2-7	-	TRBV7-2	CASSSNRRRGPHEQYF	TGTGCCAGCAGTTCAAACCGACGGCGGGGGCCCCACGAGCAGTACTTC
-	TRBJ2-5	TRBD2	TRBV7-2	CASSFGGGSETQYF	TGTGCCAGCAGCTTCGGGGGGGGGAGTGAGACCCAGTACTTC
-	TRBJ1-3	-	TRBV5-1	CASSLVGTTGQGTIYF	TGCGCCAGCAGCTTGGTCGGGACAACGGGCCAAGGCACCATATATTTT